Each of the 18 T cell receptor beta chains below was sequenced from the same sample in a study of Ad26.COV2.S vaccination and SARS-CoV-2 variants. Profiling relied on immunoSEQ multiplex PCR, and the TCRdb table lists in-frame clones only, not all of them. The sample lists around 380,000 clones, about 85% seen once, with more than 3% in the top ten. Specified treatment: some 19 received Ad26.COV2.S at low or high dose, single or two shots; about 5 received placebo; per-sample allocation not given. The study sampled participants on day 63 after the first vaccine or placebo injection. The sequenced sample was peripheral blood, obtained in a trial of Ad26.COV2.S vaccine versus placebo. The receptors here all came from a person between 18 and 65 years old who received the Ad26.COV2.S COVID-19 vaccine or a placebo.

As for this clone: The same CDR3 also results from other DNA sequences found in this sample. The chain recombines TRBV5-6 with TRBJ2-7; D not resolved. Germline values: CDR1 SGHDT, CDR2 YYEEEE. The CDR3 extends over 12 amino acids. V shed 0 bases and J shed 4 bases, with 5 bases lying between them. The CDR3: CASSLDGYEQYF. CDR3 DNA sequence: TGTGCCAGCAGCTTGGATGGGTACGAGCAGTACTTC.

In DNA form, the CDR3 reads TGTGCCAGTCTGAGGACAGGGGAGTACTTCGAGCAGTACTTC. Amino acid sequence: CASLRTGEYFEQYF. The chain is built from TRBV2 and TRBJ2-7, with 9 bases identical to TRBD1. CDR1 is SNHLY and CDR2 is FYNNEI in the germline V gene. The CDR3 is 14 amino acids. V shed 9 bases, J shed 6 bases, and the junction held 12 bases outside the gene matches.

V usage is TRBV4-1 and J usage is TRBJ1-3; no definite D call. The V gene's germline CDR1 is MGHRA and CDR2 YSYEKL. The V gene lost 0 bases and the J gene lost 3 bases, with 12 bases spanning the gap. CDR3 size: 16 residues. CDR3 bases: TGCGCCAGCAGCCAAGAACGGAGGGTTTTTGGAAACACCATATATTTT. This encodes CASSQERRVFGNTIYF.

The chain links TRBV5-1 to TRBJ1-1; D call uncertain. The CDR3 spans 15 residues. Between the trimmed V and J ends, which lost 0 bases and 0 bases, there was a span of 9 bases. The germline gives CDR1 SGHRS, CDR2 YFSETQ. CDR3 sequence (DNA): TGCGCCAGCAGCTTGGATCTAAGGGTGAACACTGAAGCTTTCTTT. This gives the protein CASSLDLRVNTEAFF. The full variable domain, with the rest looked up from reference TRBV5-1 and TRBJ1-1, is KAGVTQTPRYLIKTRGQQVTLSCSPISGHRSVSWYQQTPGQGLQFLFEYFSETQRNKGNFPGRFSGRQFSNSRSEMNVSTLELGDSALYLCASSLDLRVNTEAFFGQGTRLTVV.

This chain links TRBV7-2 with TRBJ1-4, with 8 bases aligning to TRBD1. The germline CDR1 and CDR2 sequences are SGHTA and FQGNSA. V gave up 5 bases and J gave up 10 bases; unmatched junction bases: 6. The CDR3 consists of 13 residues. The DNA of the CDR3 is TGTGCCAGCAGCGCGGACAGGGTGGGAAAACTGTTTTTT. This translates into CASSADRVGKLFF.

In DNA, the CDR3 is TGTGCCAGCAGCTTGGTTTTAGCGGACACAGATACGCAGTATTTT. Residues: CASSLVLADTDTQYF. This chain links TRBV5-5 with TRBJ2-3, with D perhaps TRBD2 (6 bases). The CDR3 runs 15 residues. From germline, CDR1 is SGHKS and CDR2 YYEKEE (reference sequence). The V and J ends lost 0 bases and 2 bases respectively, with 10 bases between them.

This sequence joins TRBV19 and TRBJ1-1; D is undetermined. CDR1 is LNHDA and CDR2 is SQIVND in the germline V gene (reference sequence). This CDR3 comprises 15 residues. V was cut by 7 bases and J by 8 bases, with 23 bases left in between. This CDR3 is CASKEGVAFGNEAFF. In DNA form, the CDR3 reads TGTGCCAGTAAGGAGGGAGTGGCATTTGGAAACGAAGCTTTCTTT.

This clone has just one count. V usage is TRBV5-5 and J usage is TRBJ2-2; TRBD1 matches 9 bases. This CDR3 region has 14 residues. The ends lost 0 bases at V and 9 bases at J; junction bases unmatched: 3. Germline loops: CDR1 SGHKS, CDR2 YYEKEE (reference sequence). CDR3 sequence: CASSLATGGRELFF. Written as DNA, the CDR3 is TGTGCCAGCAGCTTGGCTACAGGGGGCCGGGAGCTGTTTTTT. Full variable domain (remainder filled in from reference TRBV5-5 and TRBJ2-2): DAGVTQSPTHLIKTRGQQVTLRCSPISGHKSVSWYQQVLGQGPQFIFQYYEKEERGRGNFPDRFSARQFPNYSSELNVNALLLGDSALYLCASSLATGGRELFFGEGSRLTVL.

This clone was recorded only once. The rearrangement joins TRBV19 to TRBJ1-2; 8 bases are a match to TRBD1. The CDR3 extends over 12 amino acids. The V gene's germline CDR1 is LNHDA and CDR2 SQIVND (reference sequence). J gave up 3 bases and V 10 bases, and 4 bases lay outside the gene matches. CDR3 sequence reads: CATLDRDYGYTF. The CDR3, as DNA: TGTGCCACACTGGACAGGGACTATGGCTACACCTTC. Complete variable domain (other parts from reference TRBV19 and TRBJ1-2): DGGITQSPKYLFRKEGQNVTLSCEQNLNHDAMYWYRQDPGQGLRLIYYSQIVNDFQKGDIAEGYSVSREKKESFPLTVTSAQKNPTAFYLCATLDRDYGYTFGSGTRLTVV.

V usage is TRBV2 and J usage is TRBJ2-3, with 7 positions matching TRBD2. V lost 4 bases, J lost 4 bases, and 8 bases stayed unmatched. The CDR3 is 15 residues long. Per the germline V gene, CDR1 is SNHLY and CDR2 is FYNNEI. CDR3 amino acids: CASSGAGTIPDTQYF. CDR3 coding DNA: TGTGCCAGCAGTGGAGCTGGGACTATCCCAGATACGCAGTATTTT.

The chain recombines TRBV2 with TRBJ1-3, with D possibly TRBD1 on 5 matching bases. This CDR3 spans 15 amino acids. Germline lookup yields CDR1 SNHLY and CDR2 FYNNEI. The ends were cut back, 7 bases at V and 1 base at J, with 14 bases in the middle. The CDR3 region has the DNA TGTGCCAGCAAGCCGGGACGTATTTCTGGAAACACCATATATTTT. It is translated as CASKPGRISGNTIYF.

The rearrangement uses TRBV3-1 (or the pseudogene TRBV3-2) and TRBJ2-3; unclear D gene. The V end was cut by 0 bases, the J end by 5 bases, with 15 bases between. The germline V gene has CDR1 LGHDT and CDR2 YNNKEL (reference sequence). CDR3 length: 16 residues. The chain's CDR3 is CASSQDSGVGLDTQYF. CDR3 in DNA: TGTGCCAGCAGCCAAGACTCCGGAGTGGGGTTAGATACGCAGTATTTT.

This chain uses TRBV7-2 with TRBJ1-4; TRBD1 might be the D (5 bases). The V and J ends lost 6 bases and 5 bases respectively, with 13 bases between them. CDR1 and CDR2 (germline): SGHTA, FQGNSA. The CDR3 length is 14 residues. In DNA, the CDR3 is TGTGCCAGCAGTATAGACAGCTCCAATGAAAAACTGTTTTTT. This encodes CASSIDSSNEKLFF. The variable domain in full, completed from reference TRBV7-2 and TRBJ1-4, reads GAGVSQSPSNKVTEKGKDVELRCDPISGHTALYWYRQSLGQGLEFLIYFQGNSAPDKSGLPSDRFSAERTGGSVSTLTIQRTQQEDSAVYLCASSIDSSNEKLFFGSGTQLSVL.

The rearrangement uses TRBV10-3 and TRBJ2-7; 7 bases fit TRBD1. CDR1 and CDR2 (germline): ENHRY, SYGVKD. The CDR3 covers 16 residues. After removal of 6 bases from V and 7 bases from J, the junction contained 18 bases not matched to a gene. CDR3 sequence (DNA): TGTGCCATCAGCTTCCGGGACAGAAAAACCCTTGGGGAGCAGTACTTC. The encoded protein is CAISFRDRKTLGEQYF.

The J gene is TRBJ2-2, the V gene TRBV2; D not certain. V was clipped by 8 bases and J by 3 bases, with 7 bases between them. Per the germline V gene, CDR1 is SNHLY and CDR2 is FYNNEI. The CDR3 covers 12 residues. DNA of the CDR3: TGTGCCAGCCGTTTAGACACCGGGGAGCTGTTTTTT. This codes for CASRLDTGELFF.

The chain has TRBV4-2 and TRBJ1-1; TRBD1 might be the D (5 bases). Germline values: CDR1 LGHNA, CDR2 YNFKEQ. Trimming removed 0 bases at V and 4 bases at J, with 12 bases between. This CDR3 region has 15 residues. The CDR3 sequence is CASSQELGQPTEAFF. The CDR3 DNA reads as TGTGCCAGCAGCCAAGAACTGGGGCAGCCCACTGAAGCTTTCTTT.

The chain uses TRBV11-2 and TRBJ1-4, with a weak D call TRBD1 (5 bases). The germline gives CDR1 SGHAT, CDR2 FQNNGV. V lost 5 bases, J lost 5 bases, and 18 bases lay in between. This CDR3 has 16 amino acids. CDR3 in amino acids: CASSPEIAGQNEKLFF. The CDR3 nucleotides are TGTGCCAGCAGCCCGGAGATCGCGGGGCAGAATGAAAAACTGTTTTTT. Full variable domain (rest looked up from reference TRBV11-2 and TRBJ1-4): EAGVAQSPRYKIIEKRQSVAFWCNPISGHATLYWYQQILGQGPKLLIQFQNNGVVDDSQLPKDRFSAERLKGVDSTLKIQPAKLEDSAVYLCASSPEIAGQNEKLFFGSGTQLSVL.

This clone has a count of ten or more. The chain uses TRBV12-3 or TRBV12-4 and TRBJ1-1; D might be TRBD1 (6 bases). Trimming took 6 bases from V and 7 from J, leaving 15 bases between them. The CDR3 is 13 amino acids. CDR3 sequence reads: CASSLEGVSEAFF. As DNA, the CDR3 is TGTGCCAGCAGCCTTGAGGGGGTTAGTGAAGCTTTCTTT.